This T cell receptor beta chain was sequenced during a study of beta chain features in type 1 diabetes (dated by TCRdb to the late 2010s). Regarding the complete study: Mean age, gender distribution, total cell number and subset yield were not different between patients and healthy donors. Across all samples, some 110,000,000 sorted cells were examined, and cell number per subset correlated strongly with RNA yield. The study compared the TCRB repertoires of sorted circulating CD4+ T cell subsets in recently diagnosed type 1 diabetes patients with those in matched healthy donors. Regulatory and stem cell-like memory subsets were obtained from only 8 patients and roughly 8 healthy donors, while naive and central memory subsets were obtained from all 28 donors. The investigation overall reported the following: Patients with type 1 diabetes made fewer insertions and deleted more nucleotides at VDJ recombination sites, implying thymic rearrangement abnormalities. Naive, central memory and regulatory TCRB repertoires appeared to be more similar among patients than among healthy donors. Because cDNA rather than genomic DNA was sequenced, highly expressing activated cells could have been over-represented, although no difference in activation and CD3 levels was found between groups. A moderate but significant shortening of TCRB CDR3 length was observed in type 1 diabetes patients in all four CD4+ subsets. Because the HLA sub-analyses included only small numbers of individuals, any influence of HLA type on TCRB rearrangement was left unresolved. PCR might favor shorter templates, but patient and control samples were amplified and corrected together, so any skew would affect both groups equally.

Each donor gave one peripheral blood draw, roughly 0.12 L on average, collected into heparinised tubes. A BD FACSAria II was used to sort naive, central memory, regulatory and stem cell-like memory CD4+ T cells with a panel that included CD45RO, CCR7, CD25, CD127, CD95 and CD27. Purity was above 95% for every sorted population. PBMCs were isolated right away by Lymphoprep density gradient centrifugation and were stained directly, without culture. So that batch effects would be minimized, each experiment stained and sorted samples in pairs, pairing one healthy donor with one patient. The entire amount of isolated RNA was reverse transcribed using the High Capacity cDNA Reverse Transcription Kit, so the sequenced TCRB transcripts were expressed ones. Deep immunoSEQ sequencing was applied to naive, central memory and regulatory T cell samples, giving an average of roughly 3.3 million total reads per sample. After sorted cells were lysed in RLT buffer, RNA was extracted with DNase-treated RNeasy Micro or Mini kits, with the choice depending on cell number. To prevent cross-contamination, every cell subset was processed on its own, while patient and healthy donor samples were processed together. TCRB sequences were amplified from cDNA with the immunoSEQ multiplex PCR, producing 87-bp fragments spanning the CDR3 region. Sequencing of the amplicons was done on the Illumina HiSeq platform. The authors' analysis ran thus. PCR bias was corrected computationally using synthetic template baselines, and reads within Hamming distance 2 were collapsed, with unmergeable singletons discarded. Reads were aligned against IMGT to assign V, D and J genes, CDR3 length and insertions or deletions at six rearrangement sites. Within each subset, clonotype counts were normalized to sorted cell number, and only after that were true diversity and Gini coefficients computed with the tcR R package. Repertoire sharing was quantified using the overlap coefficient calculated on TCRB nucleotide sequences. Out-of-frame TCRB sequences from naive cells were analyzed as a proxy for the pre-selection repertoire. Here the immuneACCESS table is served through TCRdb, limited to in-frame sequences with V and J called. Missing clones are a known gap in these copies; in checked studies unresolved V genes cover under half, and the rest lacks a known reason. That table gives V, J and clone size, and the DNA gave D and trimming. This sample lists more than 300,000 clones; over 10% were detected once. Approximately 0.01% of the sample goes to the ten largest clones.

To note about this clone: This receptor's antigen is unknown. Base qualities are not recorded, but no much larger clone differs from it by a single base.

The germline V gene provides CDR1 MGHRA and CDR2 YSYEKL. The junction shows trimming of 1 base on V and 4 bases on J, and the gene matches do not reach 7 bases of it. The CDR3, from cysteine to phenylalanine, totals 16 residues. Here the CDR3 DNA is all that survives: 48 bases in frame from base 1. Recombination joined TRBV4-1 with TRBJ2-4, with TRBD2 identical over 7 junction bases. The TCR comes from a woman aged 18-35 years with type 1 diabetes. The specimen sequenced was naive CD4+ T cells from blood. According to the study, the label for this sample's cell subset or site signals: true naive CD4+ T cells. The CDR3 region reads CASSQGTGGVKNIQYF. The nucleotides are TGCGCCAGCAGCCAAGGGACGGGGGGAGTTAAAAACATTCAGTACTTC.